This note documents a single T cell receptor beta chain sequence. This clonotype was counted at least ten times. This receptor's antigen is unknown. No much larger clone is present one base from it, and per-base qualities are unavailable. Preparation of the library involved 5' RACE. The instrument given in TCRdb is Illumina HiSeq 2500. A second PCR of about 6 to 11 cycles was run with a J-beta primer mix and a sample-barcoded 5' primer. A template-switch 5' adaptor carrying 12 random nucleotides introduced a unique molecular identifier onto each TCR beta cDNA molecule. Each sample yielded at least 3 million CDR3-containing paired-end reads. All of the RNA was converted into first-strand cDNA using the Mint cDNA synthesis kit, with a TRBC-specific oligonucleotide serving as the primer. Following uracil-DNA glycosylase treatment, a first 18-cycle PCR with universal primers M1SS and BC2_uni_R was performed on all cDNA. The original methods were these. Each sample was normalized by randomly selecting 1 million high-quality reads, each carrying a distinct molecular identifier. Instead of being binned into consensus sequences, reads with shared molecular identifiers were discarded. MiTCR, with a Q25 quality threshold and the strictest error-elimination algorithm, was used for CDR3 identification, clonotype clustering and error correction. A nonparametric unseen species model using Euler transformation provided a lower-bound estimate of total TCR beta diversity. The public sequencing data were trimmed at Q25 with fastp and processed into clonotypes with MiXCR by TCRdb, which kept only in-frame beta chains. Rows matching on CDR3 protein sequence are summarized as one entry with the most common DNA and genes. TCRdb's processing, not the study's, gives the V and J calls here. This sample comprises approximately 960,000 distinct CDR3 sequences, 25% to 35% of them detected only once. Of the sample, roughly 10% is held by the ten largest clones.

These data belong to a study of blood T cells in healthy people across ages (dated by TCRdb to between 2015 and 2016). Regarding the study in general: In model experiments, roughly one uniquely barcoded TCR beta cDNA molecule per two T cells was captured by template switching. To track age-related changes in TCR beta repertoire diversity, the study relied on deep sequencing normalized with unique cDNA molecular identifiers. Two additional independent replicas of 1 million unique cDNA reads from the same blood draw were analyzed for two donors (one aged 18 to 30 and one aged 80 or older). Four age groups were formed from the donors: young (average 16 years), middle-aged (around 40), aged (roughly 59) and long-lived (more than 75). Study-wide findings and limitations: The long-lived group showed more naive CD4+ T cells, fewer expanded clones and increased TCR diversity than the aged group, suggesting age selection. The percentage of naive T cells measured by flow cytometry correlated strongly with observed TCR beta diversity. As age increased, observed TCR beta diversity per million T cells dropped in a roughly linear way, and a significant reduction was already evident by age 40. Since profiling was done on bulk unsorted PBMCs, naive and antigen-experienced compartments could not be conclusively compared. Estimates of total diversity based on one million sequenced T cells were regarded as lower bounds and as underestimates. The CMV infection status of donors was not known, potentially confounding age-related changes in expanded clonotypes.

CDR3 length: 17 amino acids, cysteine to phenylalanine. The only DNA kept is the CDR3, 51 bases in frame from the first base. CDR1 and CDR2 were assigned from the germline V gene as MGHRA and YSYEKL. Clipping removes 3 bases from V and 0 bases from J, with 9 as the unmatched junction base count. Systemically healthy Caucasian individuals from Russia, 35 to 50 in total and aged roughly 6 to 95 years, were included as donors. Approximately 11 milliliters of peripheral blood were drawn from each donor into EDTA-treated Vacutainer tubes. PBMCs were isolated by Ficoll-Paque density-gradient centrifugation, with at least 7 million obtained per sample. Trizol reagent was used to extract total RNA from PBMCs, with at least 5.5 micrograms per sample. Naive CD45RAhigh/CD27high T cell percentages were measured by flow cytometry on a PBMC aliquot from every donor. These data also formed part of another study, on T cells of mothers and their children. That second publication adds: Nine systemically healthy Caucasian individuals served as donors, namely three mothers together with their six children. cDNA synthesis used all of the extracted RNA, with roughly 1.6 ug of RNA in each 15 ul reaction. In the second PCR, the M1S primer introduced both the sample barcodes and 2-4 random nucleotides. Over 9.5 million TCR beta CDR3 reads were obtained for each mother, and approximately 2.9 million reads were obtained for each child. In both related and unrelated pairs, thymic selection shapes the output of TCR recombination in a similar way, with inherited differences having only a minor effect. Normalized repertoire overlap was always found to be slightly, but never significantly, higher in related mother-child pairs than in unrelated mother-child pairs. No persistent microchimeric T cell clones were found, with a detection sensitivity of 75 to 100 clones per million clonotypes. The study used deep NGS to compare TCR beta repertoires of mothers and children, seeking features distinguishing related mother-child pairs from unrelated individuals. The mean age was roughly 40 +/- 4 years for the mothers and about 10 +/- 4 years for the children. After adapter ligation was performed with NEBNext reagents, the libraries were sequenced on an Illumina HiSeq 2000 with 100+100 nt paired-end reads. Mother and child libraries were prepared a month apart and sequenced in separate runs to prevent cross-contamination. Each donor had between about 450,000 and 2,200,000 distinct TCR beta clonotypes identified. Naive TCR beta clonotypes were estimated from low-frequency clonotypes matched to each donor's FACS-determined naive share, without sorting.

This TCR derives from a woman in her thirties or forties in good health. Rearrangement joined TRBV4-1 to TRBJ1-2, with TRBD1 identical over 8 junction bases. Input material: blood. At the DNA level, the sequence is TGCGCCAGCAGCCAGGTCTCAGGGGGCAACGCTAACTATGGCTACACCTTC. Translated, this is CASSQVSGGNANYGYTF.